This TCR beta chain was obtained from a study of blood T cells in healthy people across ages. Using a J-beta primer mix together with a sample-barcoded 5' primer, a second PCR was run for roughly 6 to 11 cycles. Each TCR beta cDNA got a 12-nucleotide random molecular identifier. CDR3-containing paired-end reads numbered at least 2.5 million in each sample. MiXCR, run by TCRdb on the 5' RACE reads, gives a single entry per CDR3 protein. The data contain about 1.1 million distinct CDR3 sequences, 35% to 40% of them singletons. Germline-derived CDR1 and CDR2 are MNHEY and SVGEGT. Trimming pared 6 bases from V and 0 bases from J, leaving 12 bases between. There are 15 residues in the CDR3.

This receptor was obtained from a man between 18 and 35 years old in good health. The sequenced sample consisted of blood. The chain is built from TRBV6-2 or TRBV6-3 and TRBJ1-5; a weak D match, TRBD1 (5 bases). CDR3 DNA: TGTGCCAGCAGCACCAAGGGGTATAGCAATCAGCCCCAGCATTTT. Amino acids: CASSTKGYSNQPQHF.